These 17 T cell receptor beta chains originate from one sample sequenced in a study of T-cell memory formation after mild COVID-19. One entry per CDR3 protein, called by TCRdb with MiXCR from the 5' RACE reads. The table has roughly 400,000 distinct CDR3 sequences, roughly 17% seen once. Sequencing was done on a sample of PBMCs or a T cell subset sorted from them (not recorded which). These receptors came from a man younger than 35 who had mild COVID-19 (a few samples of this study predate the infection). Cell type and time point are not known.

This clonotype was seen only a few times. As DNA, the CDR3 is TGCGCCAGCAGCCTTAAAGGGGGCGGAAATGGCTACACCTTC. It specifies CASSLKGGGNGYTF. V gene TRBV5-1 combines with J gene TRBJ1-2; 7 bases are a match to TRBD1. This CDR3 contains 14 residues. V was pared by 4 bases and J by 6 bases, with 9 bases of the junction left unmatched. Germline-derived CDR1 and CDR2 are SGHRS and YFSETQ.

The CDR3: CASSLEASGANVLTF. DNA of the CDR3: TGCGCCAGCAGCTTGGAGGCCTCTGGGGCCAACGTCCTGACTTTC. V and J are TRBV5-1 and TRBJ2-6; D uncertain. V was clipped by 0 bases and J by 0 bases, with 4 bases between them. The CDR3 length is 15 residues. Germline V CDR1 and CDR2: SGHRS, YFSETQ.

The chain couples TRBV12-3 or TRBV12-4 to TRBJ2-1; D is perhaps TRBD1 (6 bases). V gave up 1 base and J gave up 7 bases, with 14 bases separating them. The CDR3 has 15 amino acids. CDR3 amino acids: CASSLGRGEWNEQFF. In nucleotides, the CDR3 is TGTGCCAGCAGTTTAGGCAGGGGAGAGTGGAATGAGCAGTTCTTC.

This clonotype was found a few times. This rearrangement joins TRBV27 to TRBJ2-7; possible D gene TRBD1, 6 bases. V was clipped by 8 bases and J by 0 bases, with 11 bases between them. CDR1 is MNHEY and CDR2 is SMNVEV in the germline V gene (reference sequence). The CDR3 spans 13 residues. CDR3 sequence: CASQGFSSYEQYF. CDR3 coding DNA: TGTGCCAGCCAGGGGTTCAGCTCCTACGAGCAGTACTTC.

The DNA of the CDR3 is TGTGCCAGCAGCCAAGACGACGGACGAGGTGAAAAACTGTTTTTT. Protein: CASSQDDGRGEKLFF. J is TRBJ1-4 and V is TRBV4-2; no clear D gene. Between the trimmed V and J ends, which lost 0 bases and 7 bases, there was a span of 12 bases. Germline CDR1 is LGHNA and CDR2 is YNFKEQ. This CDR3 comprises 15 residues.

This clonotype has only a few counts. The chain couples TRBV28 to TRBJ1-2, with 10 bases matching TRBD1. The CDR3 extends over 14 amino acids. After removal of 4 bases from V and 5 bases from J, the junction contained 4 bases not matched to a gene. The germline V gene encodes CDR1 MDHEN and CDR2 SYDVKM. CDR3 sequence reads: CASSSGTGVYGYTF. The CDR3 DNA reads as TGTGCCAGCAGTTCCGGGACAGGGGTGTATGGCTACACCTTC.

The chain joins TRBV20-1 to TRBJ2-5; 9 bases align to TRBD1. The CDR3 contains 13 residues. With V trimmed by 6 bases and J by 2 bases, 4 bases remained unmatched. From germline, CDR1 is DFQATT and CDR2 SNEGSKA (reference sequence). The CDR3: CSAIDRGQETQYF. The CDR3 DNA sequence: TGCAGTGCCATTGACAGGGGGCAAGAGACCCAGTACTTC.

This chain links TRBV6-5 with TRBJ2-1, with 9 positions matching TRBD2. The V gene end was trimmed by 0 bases and the J gene end by 2 bases; junction bases not matched to a gene: 8. In germline, CDR1 is MNHEY, CDR2 SVGAGI. This CDR3 is built from 18 residues. The CDR3 loop reads CASSYSGRGGGAYNEQFF. In DNA form, the CDR3 reads TGTGCCAGCAGTTACTCGGGCAGAGGCGGGGGGGCCTACAATGAGCAGTTCTTC.

This chain joins TRBV11-2 and TRBJ1-1; D uncertain. The V gene's germline CDR1 is SGHAT and CDR2 FQNNGV. The CDR3 contains 13 residues. V was clipped by 3 bases and J by 4 bases, with 9 bases between them. The CDR3 here is CASSLVTLTEAFF. Here the CDR3 DNA reads TGTGCCAGCAGCTTGGTTACCCTCACTGAAGCTTTCTTT.

The DNA of the CDR3 is TGTGCCACCAGTGGAAGCGGGACCCAGTACTTC. It encodes CATSGSGTQYF. The chain links TRBV24-1 to TRBJ2-5, with a possible D match to TRBD2 (5 bases). This CDR3 contains 11 residues. V dropped 5 bases and J dropped 7 bases, with 7 bases sitting between them. The germline CDR1 and CDR2 sequences are KGHDR and SFDVKD.

The chain employs TRBV7-2 and TRBJ2-3, with D unresolved. V was trimmed by 1 base and J by 6 bases, leaving 11 bases between them. Germline CDR1 SGHTA, CDR2 FQGNSA. The CDR3 consists of 14 residues. The CDR3 region is CASSLVRVGDTQYF. DNA for the CDR3: TGTGCCAGCAGCTTAGTCCGGGTCGGGGATACGCAGTATTTT.

The genes are TRBV5-4 and TRBJ1-1; 8 bases map to TRBD1. The CDR3 consists of 15 residues. V was clipped by 4 bases and J by 5 bases; unmatched bases: 10. Germline CDR1 reads SGHNT; CDR2 reads YYREEE (reference sequence). In nucleotides, the CDR3 is TGTGCCAGCAGCCCCGGACAGGGTTTAGCGACTGAAGCTTTCTTT. Amino acids: CASSPGQGLATEAFF.

This clonotype was recorded a few times. J is TRBJ1-2 and V is TRBV29-1; possibly TRBD1 for D (6 bases). The CDR3 is made up of 15 amino acids. Trimming shortened V by 0 bases and J by 1 base, and 12 bases separated the two germline ends. Germline V gene lookup returns CDR1 SQVTM and CDR2 ANQGSEA. As DNA, the CDR3 is TGCAGCGTTGAAGATCTAGGGGGAAGTAACTATGGCTACACCTTC. This gives the protein CSVEDLGGSNYGYTF.

This clonotype was recorded a few times. The V call is TRBV6-5, the J call TRBJ2-3; either TRBD1 or TRBD2 may supply D (5 bases each). Germline CDR1 reads MNHEY; CDR2 reads SVGAGI. V lost 0 bases and J lost 2, with 15 bases in between. The CDR3 loop spans 17 amino acids. The CDR3 loop reads CASSYSGRRGVTDTQYF. CDR3 nucleotide sequence: TGTGCCAGCAGTTACTCAGGACGGCGAGGGGTCACAGATACGCAGTATTTT.

This clonotype appeared once. The chain carries TRBV15 and TRBJ2-7; D gene ambiguous. This CDR3 has 14 residues. V was pared by 3 bases and J by 2 bases, with 11 bases between. Per the germline V gene, CDR1 is LNHNV and CDR2 is YYDKDF (reference sequence). CDR3 DNA: TGTGCCACCAGCAGGAAGGGCACCCCCTACGAGCAGTACTTC. Its translation: CATSRKGTPYEQYF.

The chain joins TRBV6-1 to TRBJ1-2, with 7 bases lining up with TRBD1. The CDR3 loop spans 13 amino acids. Germline V CDR1 and CDR2: MNHNS, SASEGT. V lost 4 bases and J lost 4; bases outside the gene matches: 3. This CDR3 is CASSGGQSYGYTF. The DNA of the CDR3 is TGTGCCAGCAGTGGGGGACAGTCCTATGGCTACACCTTC.

As DNA, the CDR3 is TGTGCCAGCAGGGACGGGACAACCTTTTCTGGAAACACCATATATTTT. Amino acid sequence: CASRDGTTFSGNTIYF. The J gene is TRBJ1-3, the V gene TRBV12-3 or TRBV12-4, with a weak D call TRBD1 (6 bases). The germline V and J ends were trimmed by 6 bases and 1 base, with 16 bases remaining between them. The CDR3 length is 16 residues.